This entry lists 27 T cell receptor beta chains sequenced from one sample in a study of OX40 agonist ivuxolimab in advanced cancers. Libraries were constructed by the immunoSEQ multiplex PCR assay. TCRdb stores this immuneACCESS table with in-frame sequences only. Part of the clones is absent; in the studies checked, under half of the shortfall reflects unresolved V genes, and no reason is known for the rest. The sample table records tens of thousands of clones; around 80% of these occur just once. In total, the top ten clones hold approximately 1.9% of the sample. This specimen was CD4+ or CD8+ T cells sorted from blood, taken in a trial of the OX40 agonist ivuxolimab. These receptors were obtained from an adult with an advanced solid tumor such as melanoma, head and neck, liver or kidney cancer.

With regard to this clone: This sample also contains other DNA sequences that code for the same CDR3. This chain uses TRBV7-8 with TRBJ2-1; D gene unclear. This CDR3 is built from 13 residues. Germline loops: CDR1 SGHVS, CDR2 FQNEAQ. Trimming shortened V by 1 base and J by 5 bases, and 6 bases separated the two germline ends. In DNA form, the CDR3 reads TGTGCCAGCAGCTTAGGGCGCAACAATGAGCAGTTCTTC. Amino acids: CASSLGRNNEQFF.

The rearrangement uses TRBV6-5 and TRBJ1-5; maybe TRBD1 (6 bases). CDR3 length equals 13 residues. Germline CDR1 is MNHEY and CDR2 is SVGAGI. The V gene lost 2 bases and the J gene lost 7 bases, with 9 bases spanning the gap. The DNA for the CDR3 is TGTGCCAGCAGTTACGACGGGGGCCAGCCCCAGCATTTT. It specifies CASSYDGGQPQHF.

This chain connects TRBV18 to TRBJ1-2; 7 nucleotides match TRBD1. The V gene end was trimmed by 3 bases and the J gene end by 6 bases; junction bases not matched to a gene: 4. Germline V gene lookup returns CDR1 KGHSH and CDR2 LQKENI. The CDR3 runs 13 residues. In DNA form, the CDR3 reads TGTGCCAGCTCACCGGGGCAGGGGGATGGCTACACCTTC. This codes for CASSPGQGDGYTF. Full variable domain (missing parts from reference TRBV18 and TRBJ1-2): NAGVMQNPRHLVRRRGQEARLRCSPMKGHSHVYWYRQLPEEGLKFMVYLQKENIIDESGMPKERFSAEFPKEGPSILRIQQVVRGDSAAYFCASSPGQGDGYTFGSGTRLTVV.

The rearrangement joins TRBV2 to TRBJ2-1; the D is unclear. This CDR3 has 15 residues. V lost 4 bases to trimming and J lost 4 bases, with 14 bases between them. Per germline, CDR1 SNHLY and CDR2 FYNNEI. CDR3 nucleotide sequence: TGTGCCAGCAGTGTTGACCGTTCCACATACAATGAGCAGTTCTTC. This gives the protein CASSVDRSTYNEQFF.

This chain links TRBV2 with TRBJ2-1; D possibly corresponds to TRBD2 (6 bases). Germline V gene lookup returns CDR1 SNHLY and CDR2 FYNNEI. The CDR3 is 11 amino acids. Deletions cut 3 bases from V and 11 bases from J, with 8 bases between. CDR3 DNA sequence: TGTGCCAGCAGTGAGGGGGGAAAGCAGTTCTTC. Amino acids: CASSEGGKQFF.

The V gene is TRBV10-3, the J gene TRBJ2-1; D perhaps matches TRBD1 (6 bases). The V end lost 5 bases, the J end lost 0 bases, and 17 bases lay between the germline ends. Looked up from germline, CDR1 is ENHRY and CDR2 is SYGVKD. The CDR3 sequence is 17 residues long. The CDR3 spells CAISLLGHSVSYNEQFF. In DNA, the CDR3 is TGTGCCATCAGTCTCTTGGGACACAGCGTCTCCTACAATGAGCAGTTCTTC.

The J gene is TRBJ2-5, the V gene TRBV7-2; TRBD2 agrees at 7 bases. The closer fit of TRBJ2-7 to the DNA end suggests the J call may be wrong. Germline V gene lookup returns CDR1 SGHTA and CDR2 FQGNSA. The CDR3 has 14 residues. CDR3 loop: CASSLAGGGYEQYF. The CDR3 nucleotides are TGTGCCAGCAGCTTAGCTGGCGGGGGCTACGAGCAGTACTTC.

The genes are TRBV7-2 and TRBJ2-7; D is perhaps TRBD1 (8 bases). V lost 5 bases to trimming and J lost 4 bases, with 15 bases between them. CDR1 SGHTA and CDR2 FQGNSA come from the germline V gene. The CDR3 runs 14 residues. CDR3 nucleotides: TGTGCCAGCAGCCTAGACAGGGGAGGGTACGAGCAGTACTTC. It yields the protein CASSLDRGGYEQYF.

This chain uses TRBV27 with TRBJ1-5, with TRBD1 identical over 9 bases. Germline V CDR1 and CDR2: MNHEY, SMNVEV (reference sequence). The length of the CDR3 is 15 residues. Trimming removed 5 bases from V and 1 base from J; junction bases left unmatched: 3. CDR3 sequence reads: CASSRTGASNQPQHF. CDR3 DNA: TGTGCCAGCAGTAGGACAGGGGCGAGCAATCAGCCCCAGCATTTT.

CDR3 residues: CASSRGGTGRYEQYF. The CDR3 DNA reads TGTGCCAGCAGCCGCGGTGGGACAGGGCGGTACGAGCAGTACTTC. This chain uses TRBV5-5 with TRBJ2-7; TRBD1 matches at 9 bases. Trimming removed 4 bases from V and 4 bases from J; junction bases left unmatched: 9. The CDR3 contains 15 residues. Germline values: CDR1 SGHKS, CDR2 YYEKEE (reference sequence).

The chain employs TRBV27 and TRBJ2-1; a possible D gene is TRBD2 (5 bases). Germline-derived CDR1 and CDR2 are MNHEY and SMNVEV (reference sequence). The CDR3 extends over 16 amino acids. V was cut by 8 bases and J by 0 bases, with 17 bases left in between. DNA of the CDR3: TGTGCCAGCCTCCCCGCCGAGGGAGTCTCCTACAATGAGCAGTTCTTC. It translates to CASLPAEGVSYNEQFF.

The gene calls are TRBV14 and TRBJ1-2; no firm D call. Trimming left V 2 bases short and J 8 bases short, with 18 bases between. The CDR3 is 15 residues long. Germline CDR1 reads SGHDN; CDR2 reads FVKESK. The CDR3: CASSQWVGSPRGYTF. The CDR3 DNA sequence: TGTGCCAGCAGCCAATGGGTGGGCAGTCCGAGAGGCTACACCTTC.

This sequence joins TRBV30 and TRBJ2-3; D might be TRBD2 (5 bases). The germline V gene encodes CDR1 GTSNPN and CDR2 SVGIG (reference sequence). The CDR3 has 13 residues. Trimming left V 2 bases short and J 2 bases short, with 8 bases between. In DNA, the CDR3 is TGTGCCTGGAGTTTCGACTACACAGATACGCAGTATTTT. It is translated as CAWSFDYTDTQYF.

V and J are TRBV10-1 and TRBJ2-2, with D perhaps TRBD2 (5 bases). Trimming cost V 2 bases and J 7 bases, with 17 bases left between them. CDR1 is WNHNN and CDR2 is SYGVQD in the germline V gene (reference sequence). The CDR3 contains 16 residues. CDR3 nucleotide sequence: TGCGCCAGCAGTGAGCAGCCTAGCAGTCCTGGCGGGGAGCTGTTTTTT. Protein product: CASSEQPSSPGGELFF.

The CDR3 loop reads CASSQLVASGSGNEQFF. The CDR3 nucleotides read TGCGCCAGCAGCCAACTAGTCGCTAGCGGGAGTGGAAATGAGCAGTTCTTC. The rearrangement uses TRBV4-3 and TRBJ2-1; 10 nucleotides line up with TRBD2. CDR3 length equals 17 residues. The V and J ends lost 2 bases and 7 bases, in that order; junction bases with no gene match: 11. Germline V lookup: CDR1 LGHNA, CDR2 YSLEER.

The count of this clone is one. The genes are TRBV18 and TRBJ1-3; D perhaps matches TRBD1 (5 bases). CDR3 length: 14 residues. From germline, CDR1 is KGHSH and CDR2 LQKENI. The ends were cut back, 4 bases at V and 2 bases at J, with 9 bases in the middle. The CDR3 region has the DNA TGTGCCAGCTCACGAAGGGGTGCTGGAAACACCATATATTTT. It translates to CASSRRGAGNTIYF.

Only a few counts were recorded for this clone. The chain has TRBV6-1 and TRBJ2-1; TRBD2 matches at 12 bases. CDR1 is MNHNS and CDR2 is SASEGT in the germline V gene. After removal of 4 bases from V and 6 bases from J, the junction contained 4 bases not matched to a gene. CDR3 length: 15 residues. The CDR3 DNA sequence: TGTGCCAGCAGTGTAGGACTAGCGGGGCTCAATGAGCAGTTCTTC. Its translation: CASSVGLAGLNEQFF.

This rearrangement joins TRBV6-4 to TRBJ2-5; 9 nucleotides agree with TRBD1. Germline V lookup: CDR1 MRHNA, CDR2 SNTAGT. The CDR3 length is 13 residues. Trimming at V came to 3 bases and at J to 7 bases, leaving 3 bases not matched to a gene. CDR3 amino acids: CASSEEQGATQYF. The CDR3 coding sequence is TGTGCCAGCAGTGAAGAACAGGGGGCGACCCAGTACTTC.

The chain uses TRBV21-1 and TRBJ1-1. TRBV21-1 is a documented pseudogene. The CDR3 is made up of 15 amino acids. CDR3 sequence (DNA): TGTGCCAGCAGCAAAGGTGGACGGCCGATCCCTGAAGCTTTCTTT. Amino acid sequence: CASSKGGRPIPEAFF.

The chain carries TRBV4-2 and TRBJ1-3; D unclear. V was pared by 4 bases and J by 2 bases, with 12 bases between. The CDR3 is 15 residues long. CDR1 LGHNA and CDR2 YNFKEQ come from the germline V gene. The DNA of the CDR3 is TGTGCCAGCAGCCTCTCGGCGTGGACTGGAAACACCATATATTTT. As protein: CASSLSAWTGNTIYF.

The V gene is TRBV27, the J gene TRBJ2-1; D ambiguous. The CDR3 runs 16 residues. Trimming took off 2 bases at V and 6 bases at J, with 17 bases between the two ends. The germline V gene encodes CDR1 MNHEY and CDR2 SMNVEV (reference sequence). Here the CDR3 DNA reads TGTGCCAGCAGTTTAAGGTTGGGCGCCGGTAGCAATGAGCAGTTCTTC. Its protein is CASSLRLGAGSNEQFF.

CDR3 coding DNA: TGCAGCGTTGCTCAGAACCAACGCACAGATACGCAGTATTTT. Encoded protein: CSVAQNQRTDTQYF. The chain links TRBV29-1 to TRBJ2-3; D gene ambiguous. V was cut by 4 bases and J by 1 base, with 12 bases left in between. The CDR3 is 14 amino acids. Germline CDR1 is SQVTM and CDR2 is ANQGSEA.

The genes are TRBV19 and TRBJ1-5; weak D call: TRBD1 (5 bases). Germline-derived CDR1 and CDR2 are LNHDA and SQIVND (reference sequence). The CDR3 has 15 amino acids. Between the trimmed V and J ends, which lost 3 bases and 9 bases, there was a span of 18 bases. Written as DNA, the CDR3 is TGTGCCAGTAGTATTGTCCAGGGCACCGGGGGGCCCCAGCATTTT. Translated: CASSIVQGTGGPQHF.

The sample holds a few counts of this clone. In nucleotides, the CDR3 is TGTGCCAGCAGCGTAGCAGACACCACTGAAGCTTTCTTT. It specifies CASSVADTTEAFF. The rearrangement joins TRBV9 to TRBJ1-1; no clear D gene. V dropped 0 bases and J dropped 4 bases, with 7 bases sitting between them. The germline V gene encodes CDR1 SGDLS and CDR2 YYNGEE. The CDR3 is made up of 13 amino acids.

The V call is TRBV21-1, the J call TRBJ2-7; no DNA check was done on the table's D call, TRBD1. TRBV21-1 is a pseudogene segment. The CDR3 has 17 residues. CDR3 region: CASSGSTDREVRGEQYF. CDR3 DNA: TGTGCCAGCAGCGGATCGACGGACAGGGAAGTTCGTGGCGAGCAGTACTTC.

The chain uses TRBV5-4 and TRBJ2-7; 11 bases line up with TRBD2. The CDR3 has 15 amino acids. Germline trimming cut 4 bases from V and 3 bases from J; bases unmatched to any gene: 6. CDR1 is SGHNT and CDR2 is YYREEE in the germline V gene (reference sequence). As DNA, the CDR3 is TGTGCCAGCAGCCAAGAAGGGACTAGCGGCTACGAGCAGTACTTC. Amino acids: CASSQEGTSGYEQYF. The full variable domain, in which reference TRBV5-4 and TRBJ2-7 provide the parts outside the CDR3, is ETGVTQSPTHLIKTRGQQVTLRCSSQSGHNTVSWYQQALGQGPQFIFQYYREEENGRGNFPPRFSGLQFPNYSSELNVNALELDDSALYLCASSQEGTSGYEQYFGPGTRLTVT.

This clone has more than one count but fewer than ten. V usage is TRBV5-1 and J usage is TRBJ2-7, with unresolved D. Germline V gives CDR1 SGHRS, CDR2 YFSETQ. Trimming stripped 0 bases from V and 2 bases from J, with 3 bases between. This CDR3 has 12 amino acids. The CDR3 loop is CASSLGTYEQYF. CDR3 in DNA: TGCGCCAGCAGCTTGGGGACCTACGAGCAGTACTTC.